Below are 17 T cell receptor beta chains sequenced from a single sample in a study of cytomegalovirus exposure and HLA in healthy donors (dated by TCRdb to the late 2010s). Libraries were prepared through the immunoSEQ multiplex PCR assay. For the multiplex PCR, a mixture combining 60 forward primers for TCR Vbeta segments and 13 reverse primers for TCR Jbeta segments was used. TCRdb's version of the immuneACCESS table is confined to in-frame rearrangements and falls short of the full clone set. An unresolved V gene accounts for under half of the shortfall where checked; the remainder is of unknown origin. This sample has tens of thousands of clones in its table, and around 76% of those were observed once. The ten largest clonotypes hold 0.5% to 0.65% of the sample. Material: PBMCs. Source of these receptors: a man between 25 and 39 years old in good health and CMV-seronegative.

The CDR3 DNA reads TGTGCCAGCAGCCGTTCGAGCCCCAAGACGGGTGAAAAACTGTTTTTT. It yields the protein CASSRSSPKTGEKLFF. The J gene is TRBJ1-4, the V gene TRBV11-2; unclear D gene. CDR1 is SGHAT, CDR2 FQNNGV, per germline. The CDR3 length is 16 residues. Between the trimmed V and J ends, which lost 5 bases and 7 bases, there was a span of 20 bases. The full variable domain, with the rest looked up from reference TRBV11-2 and TRBJ1-4, is EAGVAQSPRYKIIEKRQSVAFWCNPISGHATLYWYQQILGQGPKLLIQFQNNGVVDDSQLPKDRFSAERLKGVDSTLKIQPAKLEDSAVYLCASSRSSPKTGEKLFFGSGTQLSVL.

The chain uses TRBV11-1 and TRBJ2-6; D is possibly TRBD2 (6 bases). Per germline, CDR1 SGHAT and CDR2 FQDESV (reference sequence). The CDR3 runs 15 residues. Trimming cost V 7 bases and J 1 base, with 11 bases left between them. The CDR3 DNA is TGTGCCAGCATGACGGGACTGTCTGGGGCCAACGTCCTGACTTTC. This gives the protein CASMTGLSGANVLTF.

The chain is built from TRBV10-2 and TRBJ2-5, with 13 positions matching TRBD2. V gave up 10 bases and J gave up 5 bases; unmatched junction bases: 7. This CDR3 region has 14 residues. From germline, CDR1 is WSHSY and CDR2 SAAADI. CDR3 nucleotide sequence: TGCGCCACCTCGACTAGCGGGGGGTGGGAGACCCAGTACTTC. This translates into CATSTSGGWETQYF.

The V call is TRBV9, the J call TRBJ2-1, with 10 bases aligning to TRBD1. The CDR3 covers 15 residues. The V segment lost 3 bases and the J segment 2 bases; nucleotides outside the gene matches: 2. Germline V lookup: CDR1 SGDLS, CDR2 YYNGEE. The CDR3 is CASSGGTGAYNEQFF. The CDR3 nucleotides are TGTGCCAGCAGCGGGGGGACAGGGGCCTACAATGAGCAGTTCTTC.

The chain uses TRBV11-2 and TRBJ1-1; 8 bases align to TRBD1. V was clipped by 5 bases and J by 1 base; unmatched bases: 15. The CDR3 consists of 18 residues. CDR1 is SGHAT and CDR2 is FQNNGV in the germline V gene. This CDR3 reads CASSTKTGAGAQNTEAFF. In DNA form, the CDR3 reads TGTGCCAGCAGCACCAAGACAGGGGCGGGGGCCCAGAACACTGAAGCTTTCTTT.

The chain employs TRBV7-2 and TRBJ1-1; the D is unclear. The CDR3 is 14 residues long. The V end lost 3 bases, the J end lost 4 bases, and 12 bases lay between the germline ends. CDR1 is SGHTA and CDR2 is FQGNSA in the germline V gene. CDR3 in amino acids: CASSFQVTATEAFF. In nucleotides, the CDR3 is TGTGCCAGCAGCTTTCAGGTAACGGCCACTGAAGCTTTCTTT.

The V and J genes are TRBV11-3 and TRBJ2-1, with 13 bases that match TRBD2. Germline V gene sequence: CDR1 SGHNT, CDR2 YENEEA. V lost 5 bases, J lost 4 bases, and 8 bases stayed unmatched. CDR3 length: 17 amino acids. The CDR3 sequence: CASSPGTSGILYNEQFF. For the CDR3, the DNA is TGTGCCAGCAGCCCCGGGACTAGCGGGATACTGTACAATGAGCAGTTCTTC.

CDR3 sequence: CASSQGTRRNEQFF. In DNA, the CDR3 is TGCGCCAGCAGCCAAGGGACTAGACGTAATGAGCAGTTCTTC. The rearrangement uses TRBV4-3 and TRBJ2-1; 7 nucleotides match TRBD2. The germline V gene encodes CDR1 LGHNA and CDR2 YSLEER. After removal of 1 base from V and 7 bases from J, the junction contained 4 bases not matched to a gene. The CDR3 is 14 residues long.

The chain employs TRBV5-4 and TRBJ1-1; D is unresolved. This CDR3 has 15 amino acids. Germline-derived CDR1 and CDR2 are SGHNT and YYREEE (reference sequence). Deletions cut 0 bases from V and 0 bases from J, with 9 bases between. The CDR3: CASSLGGEMNTEAFF. As DNA, the CDR3 is TGTGCCAGCAGCTTGGGTGGGGAGATGAACACTGAAGCTTTCTTT.

The chain has TRBV2 and TRBJ1-1; the D gene is possibly TRBD1 (6 bases). Trimming removed 2 bases at V and 11 bases at J, with 15 bases between. In germline, CDR1 is SNHLY, CDR2 FYNNEI. This CDR3 spans 13 amino acids. The CDR3 sequence is CASSETGLTWAFF. The CDR3 DNA reads TGTGCCAGCAGTGAAACAGGGTTGACATGGGCTTTCTTT.

J is TRBJ2-1 and V is TRBV6-5; tentative D call: TRBD2 (6 bases). The V gene lost 4 bases and the J gene lost 7 bases, with 20 bases spanning the gap. CDR1 and CDR2 from the germline V gene are MNHEY and SVGAGI. CDR3 length: 16 residues. Written as DNA, the CDR3 is TGTGCCAGCAGTTCCGGTGGGGAGGCCCCTTATAATGAGCAGTTCTTC. Translated, it gives CASSSGGEAPYNEQFF.

The chain couples TRBV7-2 to TRBJ1-2; 10 nucleotides line up with TRBD1. The CDR3 has 14 amino acids. Germline loops: CDR1 SGHTA, CDR2 FQGNSA. The trim removed 6 bases at V and 7 bases at J, leaving 8 bases unmatched. The CDR3 bases are TGTGCCAGCAGAACTTCCGGGACAGGGGCTGGCTACACCTTC. Translating gives CASRTSGTGAGYTF.

This clone was counted only a few times. V is TRBV9 and J is TRBJ1-1; D might be TRBD1 (6 bases). The CDR3 spans 15 residues. From germline, CDR1 is SGDLS and CDR2 YYNGEE. Trimming cost V 2 bases and J 5 bases, with 16 bases left between them. CDR3 protein: CASSVGTLGKTEAFF. The CDR3 bases are TGTGCCAGCAGCGTTGGGACACTCGGTAAGACTGAAGCTTTCTTT.

This clone has only one observation. The chain links TRBV6-5 to TRBJ1-3, with 8 positions matching TRBD1. The J segment lost 0 bases and the V segment lost 0 bases, leaving 1 base of the junction unmatched. CDR3 size: 16 residues. Germline CDR1 reads MNHEY; CDR2 reads SVGAGI. CDR3: CASSYSRGLSGNTIYF. The CDR3 nucleotides read TGTGCCAGCAGTTACTCCAGGGGGCTCTCTGGAAACACCATATATTTT.

The chain has TRBV19 and TRBJ1-5; D perhaps matches TRBD1 (6 bases). Trimming left V 4 bases short and J 1 base short, with 17 bases between. This CDR3 is built from 17 residues. Germline V gives CDR1 LNHDA, CDR2 SQIVND (reference sequence). CDR3 coding DNA: TGTGCCAGTAGTACTCAAGGGGGACATATGAGCAATCAGCCCCAGCATTTT. Protein sequence: CASSTQGGHMSNQPQHF.

The V and J genes are TRBV11-3 and TRBJ2-5; possibly TRBD1 for D (8 bases). Trimming took 1 base from V and 5 from J, leaving 14 bases between them. CDR3 length equals 15 residues. In germline, CDR1 is SGHNT, CDR2 YENEEA. The CDR3 loop is CASSLGTGGGETQYF. The CDR3 coding sequence is TGTGCCAGCAGCTTAGGCACAGGGGGAGGGGAGACCCAGTACTTC.

This clone was observed once. The chain has TRBV2 and TRBJ2-7; 7 positions agree with TRBD1. Trimming removed 6 bases from V and 1 base from J; junction bases left unmatched: 6. Germline CDR1 reads SNHLY; CDR2 reads FYNNEI. The CDR3 covers 14 residues. The CDR3 is CASRARQGSYEQYV. The DNA for the CDR3 is TGTGCCAGCAGAGCCCGACAGGGATCCTACGAGCAGTACGTC.